These 23 T cell receptor beta chains came from one sample sequenced in a study of blood T cell repertoires in COVID-19. TCRdb keeps only in-frame clones here, not all; method: immunoSEQ multiplex PCR. The sample shows about 140,000 clones, approximately 84% of them seen only once. What was sequenced was PBMCs or T cells enriched from blood (not recorded which). The receptors originated from a man aged 40-55 years with acute COVID-19.

This clone was picked up one time. V gene TRBV6-1 combines with J gene TRBJ1-6, with TRBD1 matching 7 bases. Germline CDR1 reads MNHNS; CDR2 reads SASEGT. The CDR3 contains 15 residues. V was pared by 3 bases and J by 8 bases, with 7 bases of the junction left unmatched. The CDR3 loop reads CASSERQGIHSPLHF. CDR3 in DNA: TGTGCCAGCAGTGAGCGACAGGGTATTCATTCACCCCTCCACTTT.

This chain joins TRBV29-1 and TRBJ2-2; TRBD1 aligns across 7 bases. V lost 3 bases, J lost 0 bases, and 10 bases stayed unmatched. Looked up from germline, CDR1 is SQVTM and CDR2 is ANQGSEA. The CDR3 length is 17 residues. This chain's CDR3 is CSVDLGWDSSNTGELFF. In nucleotides, the CDR3 is TGCAGCGTTGATTTAGGCTGGGACAGTTCGAACACCGGGGAGCTGTTTTTT.

The chain links TRBV4-3 to TRBJ2-3; D is unclear. The CDR3 runs 15 residues. The V and J ends lost 0 bases and 0 bases respectively, with 7 bases between them. Germline CDR1 is LGHNA and CDR2 is YSLEER. This CDR3 reads CASSQDVGSTDTQYF. CDR3 DNA sequence: TGCGCCAGCAGCCAAGACGTCGGGAGCACAGATACGCAGTATTTT.

The chain recombines TRBV6-6 with TRBJ2-1; D perhaps matches TRBD2 (5 bases). The CDR3 extends over 16 amino acids. Trimming shortened V by 6 bases and J by 0 bases, and 15 bases separated the two germline ends. Germline V gives CDR1 MNHNY, CDR2 SVGAGI (reference sequence). CDR3 sequence (DNA): TGTGCCAGCAGACCCCCGGGGTCGAGCTCCTACAATGAGCAGTTCTTC. The encoded protein is CASRPPGSSSYNEQFF.

V usage is TRBV19 and J usage is TRBJ2-1, with a weak D call TRBD2 (6 bases). From germline, CDR1 is LNHDA and CDR2 SQIVND (reference sequence). The CDR3 loop spans 16 amino acids. V shed 7 bases and J shed 6 bases, with 22 bases lying between them. The CDR3 sequence is CASTQSGRDNINEQFF. In DNA, the CDR3 is TGTGCCAGTACCCAATCAGGGCGGGATAACATCAATGAGCAGTTCTTC. The full variable domain, with the rest looked up from reference TRBV19 and TRBJ2-1, is DGGITQSPKYLFRKEGQNVTLSCEQNLNHDAMYWYRQDPGQGLRLIYYSQIVNDFQKGDIAEGYSVSREKKESFPLTVTSAQKNPTAFYLCASTQSGRDNINEQFFGPGTRLTVL.

This chain joins TRBV7-2 and TRBJ2-6, with 7 positions matching TRBD2. CDR3 length equals 18 residues. In germline, CDR1 is SGHTA, CDR2 FQGNSA. The V gene end was trimmed by 0 bases and the J gene end by 0 bases; junction bases not matched to a gene: 5. The CDR3 DNA reads as TGTGCCAGCAGCTTAGCCCTAGCGGTGTTCTCTGGGGCCAACGTCCTGACTTTC. Translating gives CASSLALAVFSGANVLTF.

This chain uses TRBV3-1 (or the pseudogene TRBV3-2) with TRBJ1-1; TRBD1 might be the D (6 bases). Trimming took 0 bases from V and 11 from J, leaving 13 bases between them. This CDR3 has 13 residues. Germline CDR1 LGHDT, CDR2 YNNKEL (reference sequence). DNA for the CDR3: TGTGCCAGCAGCCAAGATGACAGACAGGCCGCTTTCTTT. As protein: CASSQDDRQAAFF.

V and J are TRBV5-1 and TRBJ2-5; TRBD2 is a possible D gene (5 bases). Trimming took 9 bases from V and 2 from J, leaving 11 bases between them. Germline lookup yields CDR1 SGHRS and CDR2 YFSETQ. The CDR3 spans 12 residues. The CDR3 nucleotides read TGCGCCACCGGACTCGAACAAGAGACCCAGTACTTC. Translating it yields CATGLEQETQYF.

This clone was counted a single time. This sequence joins TRBV6-2 or TRBV6-3 and TRBJ1-2; 8 positions agree with TRBD1. Germline values: CDR1 MNHEY, CDR2 SVGEGT. V shed 5 bases, J shed 5 bases, and the junction held 10 bases outside the gene matches. The length of the CDR3 is 15 residues. CDR3 DNA: TGTGCCAGCAGTGAGCCAACAGGGGGGAATTATGGCTACACCTTC. Its protein product is CASSEPTGGNYGYTF.

CDR3 sequence: CAWGRDRDVAGANVLTF. The CDR3 coding sequence is TGTGCCTGGGGCCGGGACAGGGATGTTGCTGGGGCCAACGTCCTGACTTTC. This chain connects TRBV5-4 to TRBJ2-6; 9 bases match TRBD1. The V segment lost 10 bases and the J segment 2 bases; nucleotides outside the gene matches: 13. Germline CDR1 SGHNT, CDR2 YYREEE (reference sequence). The CDR3 length is 17 residues.

V gene TRBV3-1 (or the pseudogene TRBV3-2) combines with J gene TRBJ1-2, with D possibly TRBD1 on 5 matching bases. This CDR3 contains 13 residues. Germline V gene data show CDR1 as LGHDT and CDR2 as YNNKEL (reference sequence). Deletions cut 4 bases from V and 8 bases from J, with 14 bases between. The CDR3 is CASSPRGGFGYTF. CDR3 nucleotides: TGTGCCAGCAGCCCCCGGGGGGGGTTCGGCTACACCTTC.

The V gene is TRBV10-1, the J gene TRBJ2-3; 9 nucleotides align to TRBD1. J was trimmed by 3 bases and V by 6 bases; bases with no gene match: 1. CDR3 length: 13 amino acids. Germline V lookup: CDR1 WNHNN, CDR2 SYGVQD (reference sequence). The CDR3 protein is CASSGQGTDTQYF. The CDR3, as DNA: TGCGCCAGCAGCGGACAGGGGACAGATACGCAGTATTTT.

The CDR3 nucleotides read TGTGCCAGCAGCTGGACAGGGGAGGGTGAAAAACTGTTTTTT. It encodes CASSWTGEGEKLFF. The V call is TRBV14, the J call TRBJ1-4; 9 nucleotides align to TRBD1. V dropped 5 bases and J dropped 7; count of bases not matched to a gene: 5. There are 14 residues in the CDR3. Germline V gene data show CDR1 as SGHDN and CDR2 as FVKESK.

The chain is built from TRBV7-9 and TRBJ2-7; 8 nucleotides agree with TRBD2. CDR1 and CDR2 from the germline V gene are SEHNR and FQNEAQ (reference sequence). CDR3 length: 16 residues. V shed 4 bases, J shed 2 bases, and the junction held 10 bases outside the gene matches. CDR3 residues: CASSSGRGGGPYEQYF. The CDR3 nucleotides are TGTGCCAGCAGCTCAGGTCGGGGGGGTGGACCCTACGAGCAGTACTTC.

This clone was found once. The chain has TRBV11-2 and TRBJ2-7, with D unresolved. The CDR3 totals 13 residues. In germline, CDR1 is SGHAT, CDR2 FQNNGV. V dropped 0 bases and J dropped 1 base, with 4 bases sitting between them. In DNA, the CDR3 is TGTGCCAGCAGCTTAGACGGGTCCTACGAGCAGTACTTC. This codes for CASSLDGSYEQYF.

To note about this clone: An end of the junction does not agree with germline; a read error may underlie this. The V and J genes are TRBV5-4 and TRBJ2-1, with 14 bases fitting TRBD2. CDR1 SGHNT and CDR2 YYREEE come from the germline V gene (reference sequence). The CDR3 length is 15 residues. This CDR3 is CASSLAGGTSGSRVF. The CDR3 region has the DNA TGTGCCAGCAGCTTGGCCGGCGGGACTAGCGGGAGCAGAGTCTTC.

About this clone itself: The sample has other DNA sequences that encode this CDR3 too. The chain carries TRBV7-2 and TRBJ1-2; tentatively, D is TRBD1 (5 bases). The CDR3 covers 12 residues. The V gene lost 0 bases and the J gene lost 8 bases, with 7 bases spanning the gap. Germline V gene sequence: CDR1 SGHTA, CDR2 FQGNSA. This chain's CDR3 is CASSLAQGGYTF. CDR3 in DNA: TGTGCCAGCAGCTTAGCGCAGGGCGGCTACACCTTC. The entire variable domain, with the rest obtained from reference TRBV7-2 and TRBJ1-2, is as follows: GAGVSQSPSNKVTEKGKDVELRCDPISGHTALYWYRQSLGQGLEFLIYFQGNSAPDKSGLPSDRFSAERTGGSVSTLTIQRTQQEDSAVYLCASSLAQGGYTFGSGTRLTVV.

V is TRBV19 and J is TRBJ1-5, with D possibly matching TRBD1 (5 bases). The CDR3 has 14 amino acids. Germline V CDR1 and CDR2: LNHDA, SQIVND (reference sequence). Trimming cost V 4 bases and J 2 bases, with 9 bases left between them. The CDR3 DNA reads TGTGCCAGTAGTACCGGGGGGGGCAATCAGCCCCAGCATTTT. Translating it yields CASSTGGGNQPQHF.

The gene calls are TRBV20-1 and TRBJ2-3; 10 positions agree with TRBD2. The germline V gene encodes CDR1 DFQATT and CDR2 SNEGSKA (reference sequence). This CDR3 region has 15 residues. With 3 bases clipped from V and 1 base from J, the junction kept 4 bases outside the gene matches. This CDR3 reads CSASGLADRTDTQYF. CDR3 sequence (DNA): TGCAGTGCTAGTGGACTAGCGGATCGCACAGATACGCAGTATTTT.

CDR3 region: CASSTQGSGELFF. The CDR3 DNA reads as TGTGCCAGCAGTACCCAGGGGAGCGGGGAGCTGTTTTTT. V is TRBV12-3 or TRBV12-4 and J is TRBJ2-2; TRBD1 might be the D (6 bases). CDR3 length: 13 amino acids. V was shortened by 5 bases and J by 7 bases, with 11 bases between the two germline ends.

This chain joins TRBV10-3 and TRBJ2-1; 12 bases agree with TRBD2. With 6 bases clipped from V and 5 bases from J, the junction kept 5 bases outside the gene matches. Looked up from germline, CDR1 is ENHRY and CDR2 is SYGVKD. This CDR3 region has 15 residues. The DNA for the CDR3 is TGTGCCATCAGACCGGGACTAGCGGGCGACAATGAGCAGTTCTTC. Translation gives CAIRPGLAGDNEQFF.

The J gene is TRBJ2-7, the V gene TRBV2, with 8 bases aligning to TRBD1. Per the germline V gene, CDR1 is SNHLY and CDR2 is FYNNEI. V gave up 5 bases and J gave up 1 base; unmatched junction bases: 4. This CDR3 comprises 14 residues. The CDR3 sequence is CASSIRTGSYEQYF. CDR3 DNA: TGTGCCAGCAGTATACGGACAGGGTCCTACGAGCAGTACTTC.

The chain links TRBV5-1 to TRBJ1-4; TRBD1 aligns across 7 bases. The CDR3 totals 15 residues. V gave up 0 bases and J gave up 4 bases; unmatched junction bases: 3. Looked up from germline, CDR1 is SGHRS and CDR2 is YFSETQ. CDR3 DNA: TGCGCCAGCAGCTTGGGGACAGGACATAATGAAAAACTGTTTTTT. Encoded protein: CASSLGTGHNEKLFF.